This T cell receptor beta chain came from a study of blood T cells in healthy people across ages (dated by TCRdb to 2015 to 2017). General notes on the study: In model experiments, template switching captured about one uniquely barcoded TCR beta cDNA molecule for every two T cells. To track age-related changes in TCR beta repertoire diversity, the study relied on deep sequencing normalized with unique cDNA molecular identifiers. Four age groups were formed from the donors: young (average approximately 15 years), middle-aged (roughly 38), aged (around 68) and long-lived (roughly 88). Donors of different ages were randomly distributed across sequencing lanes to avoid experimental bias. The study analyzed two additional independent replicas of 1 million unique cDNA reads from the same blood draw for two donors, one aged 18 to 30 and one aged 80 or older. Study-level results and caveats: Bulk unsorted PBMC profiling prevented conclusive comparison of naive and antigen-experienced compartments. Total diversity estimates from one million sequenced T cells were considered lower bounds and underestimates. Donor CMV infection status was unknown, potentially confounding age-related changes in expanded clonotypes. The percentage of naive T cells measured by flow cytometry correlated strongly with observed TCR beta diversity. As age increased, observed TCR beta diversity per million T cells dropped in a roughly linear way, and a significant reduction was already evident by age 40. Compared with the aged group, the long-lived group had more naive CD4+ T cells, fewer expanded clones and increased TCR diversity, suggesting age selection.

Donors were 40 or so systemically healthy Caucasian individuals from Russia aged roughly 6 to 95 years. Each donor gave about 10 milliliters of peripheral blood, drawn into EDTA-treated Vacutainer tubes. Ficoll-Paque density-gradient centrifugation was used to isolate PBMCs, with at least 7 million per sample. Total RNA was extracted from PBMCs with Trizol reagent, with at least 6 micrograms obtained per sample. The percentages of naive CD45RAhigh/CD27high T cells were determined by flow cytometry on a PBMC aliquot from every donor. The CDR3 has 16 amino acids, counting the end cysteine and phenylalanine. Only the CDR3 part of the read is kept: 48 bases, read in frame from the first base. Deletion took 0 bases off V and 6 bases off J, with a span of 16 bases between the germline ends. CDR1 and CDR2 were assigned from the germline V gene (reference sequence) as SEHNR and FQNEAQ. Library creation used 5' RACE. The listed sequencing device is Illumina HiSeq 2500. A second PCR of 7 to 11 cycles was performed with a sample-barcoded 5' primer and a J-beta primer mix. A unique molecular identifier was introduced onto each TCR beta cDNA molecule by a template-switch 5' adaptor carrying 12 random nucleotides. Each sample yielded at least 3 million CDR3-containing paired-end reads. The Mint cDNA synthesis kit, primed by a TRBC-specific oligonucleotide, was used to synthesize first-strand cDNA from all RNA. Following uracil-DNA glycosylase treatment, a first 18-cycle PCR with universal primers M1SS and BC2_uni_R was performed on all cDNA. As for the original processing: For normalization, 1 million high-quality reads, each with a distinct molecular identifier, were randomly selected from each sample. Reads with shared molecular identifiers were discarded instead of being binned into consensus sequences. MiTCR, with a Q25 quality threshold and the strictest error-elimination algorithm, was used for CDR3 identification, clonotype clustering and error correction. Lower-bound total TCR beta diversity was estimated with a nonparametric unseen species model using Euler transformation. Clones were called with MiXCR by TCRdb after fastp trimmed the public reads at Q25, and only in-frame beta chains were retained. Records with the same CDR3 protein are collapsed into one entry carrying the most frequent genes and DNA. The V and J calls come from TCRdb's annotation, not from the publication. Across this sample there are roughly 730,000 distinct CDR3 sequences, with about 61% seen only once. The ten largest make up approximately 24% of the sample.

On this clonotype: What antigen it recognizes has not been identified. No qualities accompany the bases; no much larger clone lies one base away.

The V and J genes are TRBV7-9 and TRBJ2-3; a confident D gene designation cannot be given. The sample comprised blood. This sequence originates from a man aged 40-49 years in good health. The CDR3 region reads CASSLAPSKQRDTQYF. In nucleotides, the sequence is TGTGCCAGCAGCTTAGCGCCATCGAAGCAGAGGGATACGCAGTATTTT.